This entry lists 11 T cell receptor beta chains sequenced from one sample in a study of T-cell memory formation after mild COVID-19. TCRdb recomputed calls from the 5' RACE reads with MiXCR, one row per CDR3 protein. The sample yields roughly 300,000 distinct CDR3 sequences, roughly 15% seen once. Sequencing was done on a sample of PBMCs or a T cell subset sorted from them (not recorded which). These receptors came from a young man who had mild COVID-19 (a few samples of this study predate the infection). Cell type and time point are not known.

The rearrangement uses TRBV20-1 and TRBJ2-3; D is unclear. V lost 2 bases and J 0 bases, leaving 9 bases between the germline ends. Germline V gene data show CDR1 as DFQATT and CDR2 as SNEGSKA (reference sequence). There are 14 residues in the CDR3. The CDR3 region has the DNA TGCAGTGCTAGACTAGTGGGAAGCACAGATACGCAGTATTTT. Its protein product is CSARLVGSTDTQYF.

The chain employs TRBV7-9 and TRBJ2-2, with 12 bases identical to TRBD2. Germline CDR1 SEHNR, CDR2 FQNEAQ (reference sequence). V lost 5 bases, J lost 7 bases, and 2 bases stayed unmatched. This CDR3 has 14 amino acids. DNA for the CDR3: TGTGCCAGCAGCCGGACTAGCGGGGACGGGGAGCTGTTTTTT. This sequence encodes CASSRTSGDGELFF.

This clonotype turned up a few times. V usage is TRBV24-1 and J usage is TRBJ2-1, with TRBD1 matching over 10 bases. Germline lookup yields CDR1 KGHDR and CDR2 SFDVKD. The CDR3 consists of 17 residues. V was clipped by 4 bases and J by 6 bases; unmatched bases: 11. CDR3 sequence (DNA): TGTGCCACCAGTGAACAGCCCCCCGGGACAGGGGCCAATGAGCAGTTCTTC. It yields the protein CATSEQPPGTGANEQFF.

The chain recombines TRBV5-1 with TRBJ2-5; D is ambiguous. Trimming left V 5 bases short and J 3 bases short, with 11 bases between. CDR1 SGHRS and CDR2 YFSETQ come from the germline V gene. The CDR3 length is 13 residues. The DNA for the CDR3 is TGCGCCAGCAGGAGGACCATAGAAGAGACCCAGTACTTC. As protein: CASRRTIEETQYF.

This clonotype was found many times. CDR3 in DNA: TGTGCCACAAGAGGACAGGGGGGGACCGGGGAGCTGTTTTTT. Its translation is CATRGQGGTGELFF. V is TRBV10-3 and J is TRBJ2-2, with TRBD1 matching 10 bases. Germline-derived CDR1 and CDR2 are ENHRY and SYGVKD. The CDR3 totals 14 residues. J gave up 5 bases and V 10 bases, and 7 bases lay outside the gene matches.

This clonotype was seen at least ten times. This chain connects TRBV4-3 to TRBJ2-5, with 9 bases aligning to TRBD2. V trimming: 4 bases; J trimming: 4 bases; junction bases outside the gene matches: 4. This CDR3 comprises 14 residues. Germline loops: CDR1 LGHNA, CDR2 YSLEER. CDR3 amino acids: CASSPIAGAETQYF. For the CDR3, the DNA is TGCGCCAGCAGCCCCATAGCGGGAGCAGAGACCCAGTACTTC.

The chain combines TRBV18 with TRBJ1-1; possible D gene TRBD1, 5 bases. The V end was cut by 8 bases, the J end by 0 bases, with 16 bases between. This CDR3 is built from 15 residues. The germline gives CDR1 KGHSH, CDR2 LQKENI. The CDR3 nucleotides read TGTGCCAGCAAGATGAGGGGCCGGTTGAACACTGAAGCTTTCTTT. Translating it yields CASKMRGRLNTEAFF.

The chain recombines TRBV12-3 or TRBV12-4 with TRBJ2-7; the D call may be TRBD1 or TRBD2 (5 bases each). The CDR3 has 16 amino acids. Trimming stripped 5 bases from V and 2 bases from J, with 19 bases between. The CDR3 protein is CASSRDQGGLPYEQYF. For the CDR3, the DNA is TGTGCCAGCAGTAGAGATCAGGGTGGACTGCCCTACGAGCAGTACTTC.

This clonotype has a count of ten or more. V usage is TRBV4-3 and J usage is TRBJ2-7, with D maybe TRBD1 (6 bases). The CDR3 has 15 residues. Germline V gene data show CDR1 as LGHNA and CDR2 as YSLEER. Trimming took 1 base from V and 2 from J, leaving 12 bases between them. The CDR3 DNA is TGCGCCAGCAGCCAAGGTAGGGGGACGGCCTACGAGCAGTACTTC. Protein sequence: CASSQGRGTAYEQYF.

This clonotype was counted only a few times. The chain has TRBV7-3 and TRBJ2-1; TRBD2 matches at 7 bases. Germline V gene lookup returns CDR1 SGHTA and CDR2 FQGTGA. The CDR3 is made up of 14 amino acids. The V and J ends lost 5 bases and 7 bases, in that order; junction bases with no gene match: 8. CDR3 loop: CASSPLGGGNEQFF. The CDR3, as DNA: TGTGCCAGCAGCCCGCTGGGGGGAGGGAATGAGCAGTTCTTC.

The chain uses TRBV2 and TRBJ2-3; TRBD2 matches 9 bases. The junction had 5 bases not matched to a gene; V was cut back by 6 bases and J by 4 bases. Germline V gives CDR1 SNHLY, CDR2 FYNNEI. The CDR3 runs to 14 residues. The CDR3 nucleotides read TGTGCCAGCAGCGGGACTAGCTCTTCAGATACGCAGTATTTT. This encodes CASSGTSSSDTQYF. The full variable domain, its missing parts supplied by reference TRBV2 and TRBJ2-3, is EPEVTQTPSHQVTQMGQEVILRCVPISNHLYFYWYRQILGQKVEFLVSFYNNEISEKSEIFDDQFSVERPDGSNFTLKIRSTKLEDSAMYFCASSGTSSSDTQYFGPGTRLTVL.